Listed below are T cell receptor beta chains from one sample, sequenced in a study of control samples from healthy donors and cancer patients. Data came from immunoSEQ multiplex PCR; TCRdb stores just in-frame clones and leaves some out. There are roughly 86,000 clones in the sample; approximately 95% occur only once, and roughly 1.5% lies in the top ten. The source material was blood. The receptors stem from a woman aged 30 to 39 in good health. Each CDR3 is given with its conserved first and last residue. The D gene is left open where the match is weak. Size is omitted from some rows. Given values are once, few, many or a class for expanded clones.

J	V	size	D	CDR3	DNA
TRBJ1-1	TRBV30	-	-	CAWYGTGERYTEAFF	TGTGCCTGGTATGGGACGGGGGAGAGGTACACTGAAGCTTTCTTT
TRBJ2-7	TRBV3-1/TRBV3-2	-	-	CASSQGAQSYEQYF	TGTGCCAGCAGCCAAGGGGCGCAGTCCTACGAGCAGTACTTC
TRBJ2-4	TRBV14	-	-	CASSQGVRAGDIQYF	TGTGCCAGCAGCCAAGGGGTCAGGGCCGGAGACATTCAGTACTTC
TRBJ2-5	TRBV24-1	-	TRBD2	CATSSTSGRQETQYF	TGTGCCACCAGTTCCACTAGCGGGAGACAAGAGACCCAGTACTTC
TRBJ2-2	TRBV30	-	-	CAWSVDHVTGELFF	TGTGCCTGGAGTGTAGACCATGTCACCGGGGAGCTGTTTTTT
TRBJ2-2	TRBV28	-	TRBD2	CASSSGLAGGTGELFF	TGTGCCAGCAGTTCGGGACTAGCTGGGGGGACCGGGGAGCTGTTTTTT
TRBJ1-1	TRBV6-1	-	TRBD1	CASSEGGTGGTEAFF	TGTGCCAGCAGTGAAGGAGGGACAGGGGGCACTGAAGCTTTCTTT
TRBJ2-5	TRBV5-6	-	TRBD2	CASSLDSGRRETQYF	TGTGCCAGCAGCTTAGATAGCGGGAGGAGGGAGACCCAGTACTTC
TRBJ1-1	TRBV9	-	TRBD1	CASRSDRGQAFF	TGTGCCAGCAGGTCCGACAGGGGCCAAGCTTTCTTT
TRBJ2-1	TRBV28	-	-	CASSLSVSGLAYNEQFF	TGTGCCAGCAGTTTATCTGTATCAGGCCTAGCGTACAATGAGCAGTTCTTC
TRBJ1-2	TRBV7-9	-	TRBD1	CASSPLTGGATQYGYTF	TGTGCCAGCAGCCCCCTAACAGGGGGCGCGACACAATATGGCTACACCTTC
TRBJ2-5	TRBV5-1	-	TRBD1	CASSFGTAYQETQYF	TGCGCCAGCAGCTTCGGGACAGCGTACCAAGAGACCCAGTACTTC
TRBJ1-2	TRBV27	-	TRBD1	CASSLKLSTGAGYTF	TGTGCCAGCAGTCTCAAATTATCGACAGGGGCTGGCTACACCTTC
TRBJ2-7	TRBV6-9	-	TRBD2	CASSKTSPGGAYEQYF	TGTGCCAGCAGTAAAACTAGCCCGGGAGGTGCCTACGAGCAGTACTTC
TRBJ1-1	TRBV7-9	-	TRBD1	CASSGQGGTLNTEAFF	TGTGCCAGCAGCGGCCAAGGGGGCACTTTAAACACTGAAGCTTTCTTT
TRBJ2-1	TRBV28	-	TRBD2	CASSPGGIYNEQFF	TGTGCCAGCAGTCCGGGGGGGATCTACAATGAGCAGTTCTTC
TRBJ2-7	TRBV11-3	-	-	CASSAGSRAPYEQYF	TGTGCCAGCAGCGCGGGGTCACGAGCGCCCTACGAGCAGTACTTC
TRBJ1-2	TRBV27	-	-	CASSEFGENYGYTF	TGTGCCAGCAGTGAGTTTGGAGAAAACTATGGCTACACCTTC
TRBJ1-5	TRBV20-1	-	-	CSASGQGGQPQHF	TGCAGTGCTAGTGGGCAGGGAGGTCAGCCCCAGCATTTT
TRBJ2-1	TRBV5-6	-	-	CASSFFAGTAGQFF	TGTGCCAGCAGCTTTTTTGCCGGGACGGCGGGGCAGTTCTTC
TRBJ1-4	TRBV15	-	-	CATSREKGEKLFF	TGTGCCACCAGCAGAGAAAAGGGTGAAAAACTGTTTTTT
TRBJ2-7	TRBV6-5	-	-	CASSYLGPSYEQYF	TGTGCCAGCAGTTACCTCGGGCCCTCCTACGAGCAGTACTTC
TRBJ2-1	TRBV7-2	-	-	CASSLYASSYNEQFF	TGTGCCAGCAGCTTATATGCGAGCTCCTACAATGAGCAGTTCTTC
TRBJ2-1	TRBV28	-	-	CASSLGASYNEQFF	TGTGCCAGCAGTTTAGGCGCCAGCTACAATGAGCAGTTCTTC
TRBJ1-5	TRBV3-1/TRBV3-2	-	-	CASSQDRGYNQPQHF	TGTGCCAGCAGCCAAGATCGAGGCTATAATCAGCCCCAGCATTTT
TRBJ1-3	TRBV3-1/TRBV3-2	-	-	CASSQDFARSRGGTIYF	TGTGCCAGCAGCCAAGATTTCGCTAGGTCGCGGGGAGGGACCATATATTTT
TRBJ2-1	TRBV6-5	-	TRBD2	CASSFQAGGRNEQFF	TGTGCCAGCAGTTTCCAGGCGGGGGGGCGCAATGAGCAGTTCTTC
TRBJ1-3	TRBV6-1	-	-	CASSETGGEGNTIYF	TGTGCCAGCAGTGAAACGGGGGGCGAAGGAAACACCATATATTTT
TRBJ2-4	TRBV3-1/TRBV3-2	-	-	CASSQARGRGIQYF	TGTGCCAGCAGCCAAGCTCGGGGCCGGGGCATTCAGTACTTC
TRBJ1-2	TRBV2	-	-	CASRSVVQGGYTF	TGTGCCAGCAGGTCGGTCGTCCAGGGCGGCTACACCTTC
TRBJ1-1	TRBV5-4	-	TRBD1	CASSRLTGTGMNTEAFF	TGTGCCAGCAGCAGACTAACCGGGACAGGAATGAACACTGAAGCTTTCTTT
TRBJ2-1	TRBV5-1	-	-	CASSQGLRAVSSYNEQFF	TGCGCCAGCAGCCAAGGCCTCCGAGCGGTGAGCTCCTACAATGAGCAGTTCTTC
TRBJ1-1	TRBV24-1	-	-	CATSDTGGTEAFF	TGTGCCACCAGTGATACAGGAGGGACTGAAGCTTTCTTT
TRBJ2-5	TRBV5-6	-	-	CASSLVSGLQETQYF	TGTGCCAGCAGCTTGGTTTCGGGGCTCCAAGAGACCCAGTACTTC
TRBJ1-6	TRBV3-1/TRBV3-2	-	TRBD1	CASSRLLGQVRSPLHF	TGTGCCAGCAGCCGGTTGCTCGGACAGGTACGATCACCCCTCCACTTT
TRBJ2-7	TRBV10-3	-	-	CATAGQSTYEQYF	TGTGCCACGGCGGGACAGTCAACCTACGAGCAGTACTTC
TRBJ2-1	TRBV7-9	-	-	CASSFGGLEQFF	TGTGCCAGCAGCTTCGGAGGTCTTGAGCAGTTCTTC
TRBJ2-7	TRBV7-8	-	TRBD1	CASSPQGARTSSYEQYF	TGTGCCAGCAGCCCACAGGGGGCTAGGACGAGCTCCTACGAGCAGTACTTC
TRBJ2-7	TRBV6-5	-	TRBD1	CASGATGLNEQYF	TGTGCCAGCGGCGCGACAGGGTTGAACGAGCAGTACTTC
TRBJ2-3	TRBV27	-	TRBD1	CASSSTTGRRNTDTQYF	TGTGCCAGCAGTTCGACGACAGGGCGACGCAACACAGATACGCAGTATTTT
TRBJ2-1	TRBV2	-	TRBD2	CASRLAGGLGQFF	TGTGCCAGCAGACTAGCGGGGGGGCTGGGGCAGTTCTTC
TRBJ2-7	TRBV7-9	once	TRBD2	CASSLGTSVTYEQYF	TGTGCCAGCAGCTTGGGGACTAGCGTTACCTACGAGCAGTACTTC
TRBJ2-5	TRBV3-1/TRBV3-2	-	-	CASSLDIAAVETQYF	TGTGCCAGCAGCCTGGACATAGCGGCGGTGGAGACCCAGTACTTC
TRBJ1-5	TRBV28	-	-	CASRSGSNQPQHF	TGTGCCAGTAGGTCAGGGAGCAATCAGCCCCAGCATTTT
TRBJ2-7	TRBV3-1/TRBV3-2	-	-	CASSQEARGDEQYF	TGTGCCAGCAGCCAAGAAGCAAGAGGGGACGAGCAGTACTTC
TRBJ2-3	TRBV16	-	-	CASSQFLSTDTQYF	TGTGCCAGCAGCCAATTCTTGAGCACAGATACGCAGTATTTT
TRBJ1-1	TRBV5-1	-	-	CASSLGRESTEAFF	TGCGCCAGCAGCTTGGGCAGGGAGTCCACTGAAGCTTTCTTT
TRBJ1-5	TRBV7-8	-	TRBD1	CASSLVPGQGAGRQPQHF	TGTGCCAGCAGCTTAGTCCCGGGACAGGGGGCAGGTCGTCAGCCCCAGCATTTT
TRBJ1-3	TRBV5-1	once	-	CASSWGDAGNTIYF	TGCGCCAGCAGTTGGGGGGACGCTGGAAACACCATATATTTT
TRBJ2-1	TRBV10-2	-	TRBD2	CASSEFSGRYNEQFF	TGCGCCAGCAGTGAATTTTCCGGGAGGTACAATGAGCAGTTCTTC
TRBJ1-1	TRBV2	-	-	CASSWSGLDTEAFF	TGTGCCAGCAGTTGGAGCGGTTTGGACACTGAAGCTTTCTTT
TRBJ2-5	TRBV19	-	TRBD2	CASSTRTSGLAQETQYF	TGTGCCAGTAGTACACGGACTAGCGGGCTAGCACAAGAGACCCAGTACTTC
TRBJ1-5	TRBV19	-	-	CASSKQGAQPQHF	TGTGCCAGTAGTAAACAGGGAGCTCAGCCCCAGCATTTT
TRBJ1-2	TRBV6-5	-	TRBD1	CASSYSRGHLDGYTF	TGTGCCAGCAGTTACAGCAGGGGGCATCTCGATGGCTACACCTTC